Listed below are T cell receptor beta chains from one sample, sequenced in a study of response to subunit inactivated influenza vaccine. TCRdb used MiXCR to reprocess the RT-PCR reads, holding one entry per CDR3 protein. Here the sample spans about 190,000 distinct CDR3 sequences, over 13% being singletons. Sequencing was performed on CD8+ T cells sorted from PBMCs, taken more than 4 days after vaccination. The receptor source for this set is a man in his forties or fifties who received an inactivated influenza vaccine. Each CDR3 is given with its conserved first and last residue. The D gene is left open where the match is weak. Size values are once, few and many counts, or a class for expanded clones, and some rows have none.

CDR3nt: TGTGCCAGCAGTGGTCTGACAGGGGTGTTGCGCGCAACCTACAATGAGCAGTTCTTC; CDR3aa: CASSGLTGVLRATYNEQFF; abundance: .; v_gene: TRBV6-1; j_gene: TRBJ2-1; d_gene: TRBD1
CDR3nt: TGTGCCAGCAGTCCATCGGCCCCGGTGGGGGGTGAGCAGTTCTTC; CDR3aa: CASSPSAPVGGEQFF; abundance: few; v_gene: TRBV6-1; j_gene: TRBJ2-1; d_gene: .
CDR3nt: TGTGCCAGCAGTTACAGGACAACTAATGAAAAACTGTTTTTT; CDR3aa: CASSYRTTNEKLFF; abundance: few; v_gene: TRBV12-3/TRBV12-4; j_gene: TRBJ1-4; d_gene: .
CDR3nt: TGCAGTGCTAGGCTTTGGACTAGCGGGGACAATGAGCAGTTCTTC; CDR3aa: CSARLWTSGDNEQFF; abundance: .; v_gene: TRBV20-1; j_gene: TRBJ2-1; d_gene: TRBD2
CDR3nt: TGTGCCAGCAGTCTCAGAGTTGGGGGAAAAAACATTCAGTACTTC; CDR3aa: CASSLRVGGKNIQYF; abundance: many; v_gene: TRBV28; j_gene: TRBJ2-4; d_gene: .
CDR3nt: TGCAGCGTTGCGCCCACTAGCGAAAGGACAGATACGCAGTATTTT; CDR3aa: CSVAPTSERTDTQYF; abundance: .; v_gene: TRBV29-1; j_gene: TRBJ2-3; d_gene: TRBD2
CDR3nt: TGTGCCAGCAGCCCAAATCCCCGAGACTCTGTGACAGGAAACACCATATATTTT; CDR3aa: CASSPNPRDSVTGNTIYF; abundance: .; v_gene: TRBV13; j_gene: TRBJ1-3; d_gene: .
CDR3nt: TGCAGCGTTGAACCCCCGGCAGGAGCTTATGGCTACACCTTC; CDR3aa: CSVEPPAGAYGYTF; abundance: .; v_gene: TRBV29-1; j_gene: TRBJ1-2; d_gene: .
CDR3nt: TGTGCCAGCAGCTACGCGGGGGGCTACGATGAGCAGTTCTTC; CDR3aa: CASSYAGGYDEQFF; abundance: .; v_gene: TRBV12-3/TRBV12-4; j_gene: TRBJ2-1; d_gene: TRBD2
CDR3nt: TGTGCCAGCAGCCAAGATGCGGGGTATGAGCAGTTCTTC; CDR3aa: CASSQDAGYEQFF; abundance: few; v_gene: TRBV14; j_gene: TRBJ2-1; d_gene: .
CDR3nt: TGTGCCAGCAGCTTAACCCGGGCCCCCGGGGATACGCAGTATTTT; CDR3aa: CASSLTRAPGDTQYF; abundance: few; v_gene: TRBV7-2; j_gene: TRBJ2-3; d_gene: .
CDR3nt: TGTGCCAGCAGTATACCCCGGGGCAGCCTCTATCAAGAGACCCAGTACTTC; CDR3aa: CASSIPRGSLYQETQYF; abundance: .; v_gene: TRBV28; j_gene: TRBJ2-5; d_gene: .
CDR3nt: TGTGCCACGGGAGAGGGGAATGAGCAGTTCTTC; CDR3aa: CATGEGNEQFF; abundance: .; v_gene: TRBV10-3; j_gene: TRBJ2-1; d_gene: .
CDR3nt: TGTGCCAGCAGTTACTCGATTCTAGCGGGGGAACCCAAAAACATTCAGTACTTC; CDR3aa: CASSYSILAGEPKNIQYF; abundance: few; v_gene: TRBV6-2/TRBV6-3; j_gene: TRBJ2-4; d_gene: TRBD2
CDR3nt: TGTGCCAGCAGCCCCAGGACTCACCCCACAGATACGCAGTATTTT; CDR3aa: CASSPRTHPTDTQYF; abundance: .; v_gene: TRBV9; j_gene: TRBJ2-3; d_gene: .
CDR3nt: TGTGCCAGCAGCCAAGCTCTAGGATCAGCCGGGGAGCTGTTTTTT; CDR3aa: CASSQALGSAGELFF; abundance: .; v_gene: TRBV4-2; j_gene: TRBJ2-2; d_gene: .
CDR3nt: TGTGCCAGCAGTCCCCGACAGGTAGCCACCGGGGAGCTGTTTTTT; CDR3aa: CASSPRQVATGELFF; abundance: .; v_gene: TRBV12-3/TRBV12-4; j_gene: TRBJ2-2; d_gene: .
CDR3nt: TGTGCCAGCAGTTTAGCAGGTGGGATTAATCAGCCCCAGCATTTT; CDR3aa: CASSLAGGINQPQHF; abundance: few; v_gene: TRBV12-3/TRBV12-4; j_gene: TRBJ1-5; d_gene: .
CDR3nt: TGCGCCAGCAGCCCACGGACGGACTACGAGCAGTACTTC; CDR3aa: CASSPRTDYEQYF; abundance: many; v_gene: TRBV4-1; j_gene: TRBJ2-7; d_gene: .
CDR3nt: TGTGCCAGCAGCCAAGATTTCGGGTACTCAAGCCCGGGCAATGAGCAGTTCTTC; CDR3aa: CASSQDFGYSSPGNEQFF; abundance: few; v_gene: TRBV3-1; j_gene: TRBJ2-1; d_gene: .
CDR3nt: TGTGCCAGCAGTTCCGTAGCGGGAGGCCCAGAGACCCCATACAATGAGCAGTTCTTC; CDR3aa: CASSSVAGGPETPYNEQFF; abundance: medium-sized; v_gene: TRBV25-1; j_gene: TRBJ2-1; d_gene: TRBD2
CDR3nt: TGTGCCAGCAGTTTGGGGGTACAAGAGACCCAGTACTTC; CDR3aa: CASSLGVQETQYF; abundance: many; v_gene: TRBV28; j_gene: TRBJ2-5; d_gene: .
CDR3nt: TGTGCCAGCAGTTACTCCATGGTAGGGGAGCAGTACTTC; CDR3aa: CASSYSMVGEQYF; abundance: .; v_gene: TRBV6-5; j_gene: TRBJ2-7; d_gene: .
CDR3nt: TGCGCCAGCAGCCAGTGGGAGACTGAGCAGTTCTTC; CDR3aa: CASSQWETEQFF; abundance: .; v_gene: TRBV4-1; j_gene: TRBJ2-1; d_gene: .
CDR3nt: TGCAGTGCTAGAGACTATCAGGTTGGGGCCAACACCGGGGAGCTGTTTTTT; CDR3aa: CSARDYQVGANTGELFF; abundance: many; v_gene: TRBV20-1; j_gene: TRBJ2-2; d_gene: .
CDR3nt: TGCAGCGTTGAAGCCCCGCGGGAGAGCTCCTACAATGAGCAGTTCTTC; CDR3aa: CSVEAPRESSYNEQFF; abundance: .; v_gene: TRBV29-1; j_gene: TRBJ2-1; d_gene: TRBD2
CDR3nt: TGTGCCAGCAGACAATTCTCGGGGGAAGCTGAAGCTTTCTTT; CDR3aa: CASRQFSGEAEAFF; abundance: .; v_gene: TRBV2; j_gene: TRBJ1-1; d_gene: .
CDR3nt: TGCAGCGTGACCTCAGGAATCATTGGGATCGAGCAGTACTTC; CDR3aa: CSVTSGIIGIEQYF; abundance: few; v_gene: TRBV29-1; j_gene: TRBJ2-7; d_gene: .
CDR3nt: TGTGCCAGCAGCCAAGATACGTTCCAAGAGACCCAGTACTTC; CDR3aa: CASSQDTFQETQYF; abundance: few; v_gene: TRBV4-2; j_gene: TRBJ2-5; d_gene: .
CDR3nt: TGTGCCAGCAGCGAACAGGGGACAGATACGCAGTATTTT; CDR3aa: CASSEQGTDTQYF; abundance: many; v_gene: TRBV11-2; j_gene: TRBJ2-3; d_gene: TRBD1
CDR3nt: TGTGCCAGCAGTTTCGGACAGGTCCTCTACGAGCAGTACTTC; CDR3aa: CASSFGQVLYEQYF; abundance: few; v_gene: TRBV28; j_gene: TRBJ2-7; d_gene: TRBD1
CDR3nt: TGTGCCAGCAGCCAAGGGGGGATCACCCCCTCCTACGAGCAGTACTTC; CDR3aa: CASSQGGITPSYEQYF; abundance: .; v_gene: TRBV7-9; j_gene: TRBJ2-7; d_gene: .
CDR3nt: TGTGCCAGCAGTTTTCTGAGTGAAGCTTTCTTT; CDR3aa: CASSFLSEAFF; abundance: many; v_gene: TRBV12-3/TRBV12-4; j_gene: TRBJ1-1; d_gene: .
CDR3nt: TGTGCCAGCAGCTTAGATCCTCCTGGACGACCTAGGTTTGAAGCTTTCTTT; CDR3aa: CASSLDPPGRPRFEAFF; abundance: few; v_gene: TRBV11-2; j_gene: TRBJ1-1; d_gene: .
CDR3nt: TGTGCCAGCAGCTTTAATAACAATGAGCAGTTCTTC; CDR3aa: CASSFNNNEQFF; abundance: few; v_gene: TRBV7-9; j_gene: TRBJ2-1; d_gene: .
CDR3nt: TGTGCCAGCAGTCCCGACAGCTACAATGAGCAGTTCTTC; CDR3aa: CASSPDSYNEQFF; abundance: many; v_gene: TRBV27; j_gene: TRBJ2-1; d_gene: .
CDR3nt: TGCGCCAGCAGAGGGGACGGGAACACTGAAGCTTTCTTT; CDR3aa: CASRGDGNTEAFF; abundance: few; v_gene: TRBV5-1; j_gene: TRBJ1-1; d_gene: .